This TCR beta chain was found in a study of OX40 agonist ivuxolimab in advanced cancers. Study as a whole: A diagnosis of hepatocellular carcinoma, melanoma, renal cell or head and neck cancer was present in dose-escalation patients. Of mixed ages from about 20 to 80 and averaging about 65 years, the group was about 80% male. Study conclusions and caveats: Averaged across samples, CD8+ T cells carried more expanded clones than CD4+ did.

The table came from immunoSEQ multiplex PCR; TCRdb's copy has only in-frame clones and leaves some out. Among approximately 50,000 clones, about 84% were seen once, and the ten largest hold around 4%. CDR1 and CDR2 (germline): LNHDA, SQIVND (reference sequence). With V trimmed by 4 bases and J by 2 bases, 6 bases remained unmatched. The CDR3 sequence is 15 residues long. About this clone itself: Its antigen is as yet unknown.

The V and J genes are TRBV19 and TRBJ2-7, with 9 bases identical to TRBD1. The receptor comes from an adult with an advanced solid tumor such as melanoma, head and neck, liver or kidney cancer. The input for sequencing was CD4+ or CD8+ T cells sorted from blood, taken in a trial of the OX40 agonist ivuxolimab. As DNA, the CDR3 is TGTGCCAGTAGTACCCAGGGACAGGGTCCCTACGAGCAGTACTTC. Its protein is CASSTQGQGPYEQYF.